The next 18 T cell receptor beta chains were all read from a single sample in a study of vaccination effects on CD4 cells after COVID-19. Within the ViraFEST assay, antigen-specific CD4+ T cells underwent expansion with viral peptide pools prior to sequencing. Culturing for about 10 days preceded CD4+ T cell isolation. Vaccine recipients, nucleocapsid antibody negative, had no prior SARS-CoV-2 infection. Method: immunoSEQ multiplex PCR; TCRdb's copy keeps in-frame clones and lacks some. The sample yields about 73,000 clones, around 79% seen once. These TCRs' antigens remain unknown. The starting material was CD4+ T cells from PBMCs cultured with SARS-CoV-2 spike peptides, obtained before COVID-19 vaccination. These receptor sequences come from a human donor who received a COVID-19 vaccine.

As DNA, the CDR3 is TGCGCCAGCAGCCCAGCCGGGACAGGGCTCACCGGGGAGCTGTTTTTT. The encoded protein is CASSPAGTGLTGELFF. The J gene is TRBJ2-2, the V gene TRBV5-1, with TRBD1 matching 9 bases. V lost 4 bases to trimming and J lost 4 bases; unmatched junction nucleotides: 8. The CDR3 runs to 16 residues. Germline assignment: CDR1 SGHRS and CDR2 YFSETQ. Using reference TRBV5-1 and TRBJ2-2 for the parts outside the CDR3, the full variable domain is KAGVTQTPRYLIKTRGQQVTLSCSPISGHRSVSWYQQTPGQGLQFLFEYFSETQRNKGNFPGRFSGRQFSNSRSEMNVSTLELGDSALYLCASSPAGTGLTGELFFGEGSRLTVL.

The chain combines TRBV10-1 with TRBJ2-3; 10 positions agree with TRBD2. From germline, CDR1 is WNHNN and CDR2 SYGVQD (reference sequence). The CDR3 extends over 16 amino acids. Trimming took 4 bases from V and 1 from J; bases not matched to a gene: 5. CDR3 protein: CASSVAGGRGTDTQYF. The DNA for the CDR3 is TGCGCCAGCAGTGTAGCGGGGGGCCGGGGCACAGATACGCAGTATTTT.

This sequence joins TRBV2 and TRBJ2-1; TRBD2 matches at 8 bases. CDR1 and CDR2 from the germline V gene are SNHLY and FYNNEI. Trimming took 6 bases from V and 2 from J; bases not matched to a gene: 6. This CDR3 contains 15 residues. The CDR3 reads CASRWRGDPYNEQFF. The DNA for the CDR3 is TGTGCCAGCAGATGGCGGGGGGATCCCTACAATGAGCAGTTCTTC.

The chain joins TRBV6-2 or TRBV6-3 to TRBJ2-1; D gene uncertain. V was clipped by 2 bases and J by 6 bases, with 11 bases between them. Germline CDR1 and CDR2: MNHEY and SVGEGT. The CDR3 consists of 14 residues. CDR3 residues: CASSYGGSSNEQFF. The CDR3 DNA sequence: TGTGCCAGCAGTTACGGCGGCAGCTCCAATGAGCAGTTCTTC.

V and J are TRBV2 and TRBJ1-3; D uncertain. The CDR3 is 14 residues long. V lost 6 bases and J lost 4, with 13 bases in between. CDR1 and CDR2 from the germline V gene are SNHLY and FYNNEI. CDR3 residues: CASRTRREGNTIYF. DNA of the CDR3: TGTGCCAGCAGGACTAGAAGAGAAGGAAACACCATATATTTT. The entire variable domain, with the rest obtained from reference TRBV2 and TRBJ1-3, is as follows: EPEVTQTPSHQVTQMGQEVILRCVPISNHLYFYWYRQILGQKVEFLVSFYNNEISEKSEIFDDQFSVERPDGSNFTLKIRSTKLEDSAMYFCASRTRREGNTIYFGEGSWLTVV.

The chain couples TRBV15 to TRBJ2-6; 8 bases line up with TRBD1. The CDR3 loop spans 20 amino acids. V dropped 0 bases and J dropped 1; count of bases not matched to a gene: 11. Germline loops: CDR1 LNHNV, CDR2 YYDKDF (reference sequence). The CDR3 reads CATSRDSPAGQGSGANVLTF. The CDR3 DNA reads TGTGCCACCAGCAGAGATTCCCCCGCCGGACAGGGTTCTGGGGCCAACGTCCTGACTTTC.

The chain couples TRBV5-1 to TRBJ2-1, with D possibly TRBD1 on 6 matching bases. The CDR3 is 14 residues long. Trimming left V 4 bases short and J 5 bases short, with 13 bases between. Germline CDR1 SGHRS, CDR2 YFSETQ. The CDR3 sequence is CASSDTGSDNEQFF. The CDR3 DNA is TGCGCCAGCAGCGACACAGGGAGCGACAATGAGCAGTTCTTC.

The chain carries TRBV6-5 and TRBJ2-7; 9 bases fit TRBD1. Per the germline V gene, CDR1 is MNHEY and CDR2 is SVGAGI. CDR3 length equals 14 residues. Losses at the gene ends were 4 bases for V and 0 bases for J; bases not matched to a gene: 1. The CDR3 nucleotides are TGTGCCAGCAGTTGGGACAGGGACTCCTACGAGCAGTACGTC. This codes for CASSWDRDSYEQYV.

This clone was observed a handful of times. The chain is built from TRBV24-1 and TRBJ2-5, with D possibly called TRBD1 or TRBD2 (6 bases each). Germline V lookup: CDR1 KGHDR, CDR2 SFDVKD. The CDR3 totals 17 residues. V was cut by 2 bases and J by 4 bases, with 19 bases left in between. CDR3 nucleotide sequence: TGTGCCACCAGTGATTCGACAGGCCGGAGGGATCCAGAGACCCAGTACTTC. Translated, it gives CATSDSTGRRDPETQYF.

This chain's CDR3 is CASSRGLAGNSSYEQYV. Written as DNA, the CDR3 is TGTGCCAGCAGCAGGGGACTAGCGGGCAACAGCTCCTACGAGCAGTACGTC. The chain employs TRBV21-1 and TRBJ2-7; the table's D call TRBD2 went unverified against the DNA. TRBV21-1 represents a pseudogene. The CDR3 runs 17 residues.

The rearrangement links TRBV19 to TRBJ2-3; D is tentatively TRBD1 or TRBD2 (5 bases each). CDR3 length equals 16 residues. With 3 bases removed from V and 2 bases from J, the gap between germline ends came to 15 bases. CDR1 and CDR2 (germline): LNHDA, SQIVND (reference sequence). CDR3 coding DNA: TGTGCCAGTAGTATCCAGGGAGCTTCCCACACAGATACGCAGTATTTT. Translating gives CASSIQGASHTDTQYF.

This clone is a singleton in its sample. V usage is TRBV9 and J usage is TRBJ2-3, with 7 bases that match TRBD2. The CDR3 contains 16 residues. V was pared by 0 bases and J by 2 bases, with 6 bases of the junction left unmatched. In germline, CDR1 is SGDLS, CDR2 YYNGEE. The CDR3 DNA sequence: TGTGCCAGCAGCGTAGGGGGGGGAGTCCCCACAGATACGCAGTATTTT. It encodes CASSVGGGVPTDTQYF.

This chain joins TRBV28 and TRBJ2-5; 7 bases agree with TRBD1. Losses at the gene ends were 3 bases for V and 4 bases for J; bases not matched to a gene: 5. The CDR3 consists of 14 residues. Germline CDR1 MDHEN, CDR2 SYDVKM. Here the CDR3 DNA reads TGTGCCAGCAGTTTGGTCAGGGGGAGAGAGACCCAGTACTTC. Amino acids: CASSLVRGRETQYF.

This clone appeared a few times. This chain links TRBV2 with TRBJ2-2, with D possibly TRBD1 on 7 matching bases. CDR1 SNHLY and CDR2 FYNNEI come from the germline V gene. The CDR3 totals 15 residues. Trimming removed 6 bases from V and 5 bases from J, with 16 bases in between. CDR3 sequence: CASRFWAGGTGELFF. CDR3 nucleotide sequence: TGTGCCAGCAGGTTTTGGGCAGGGGGGACCGGGGAGCTGTTTTTT.

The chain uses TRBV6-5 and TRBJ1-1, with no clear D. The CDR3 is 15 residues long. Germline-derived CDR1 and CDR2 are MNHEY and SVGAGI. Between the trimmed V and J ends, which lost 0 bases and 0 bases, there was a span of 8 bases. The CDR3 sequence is CASSYSWGMNTEAFF. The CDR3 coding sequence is TGTGCCAGCAGTTACTCCTGGGGAATGAACACTGAAGCTTTCTTT.

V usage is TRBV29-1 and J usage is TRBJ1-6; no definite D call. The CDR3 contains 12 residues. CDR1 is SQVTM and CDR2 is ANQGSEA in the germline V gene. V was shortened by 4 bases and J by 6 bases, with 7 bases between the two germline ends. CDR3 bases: TGCAGCGTTGGTTGGCCTAATTCACCCCTCCACTTT. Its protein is CSVGWPNSPLHF. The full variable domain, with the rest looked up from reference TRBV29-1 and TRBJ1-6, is SAVISQKPSRDICQRGTSLTIQCQVDSQVTMMFWYRQQPGQSLTLIATANQGSEATYESGFVIDKFPISRPNLTFSTLTVSNMSPEDSSIYLCSVGWPNSPLHFGNGTRLTVT.

The CDR3, as DNA: TGTGCCAGCAGCGTCACCGGGACAGTCTCCTATAATTCACCCCTCCACTTT. Protein sequence: CASSVTGTVSYNSPLHF. The V gene is TRBV14, the J gene TRBJ1-6, with 7 nucleotides matching TRBD1. V was pared by 5 bases and J by 0 bases, with 7 bases of the junction left unmatched. The CDR3 spans 17 residues. Germline V gene sequence: CDR1 SGHDN, CDR2 FVKESK.

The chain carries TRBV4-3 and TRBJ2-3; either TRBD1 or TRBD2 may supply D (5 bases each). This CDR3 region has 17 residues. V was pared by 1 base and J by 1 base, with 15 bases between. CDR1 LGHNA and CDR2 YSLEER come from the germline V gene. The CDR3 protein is CASSQVRGAQGTDTQYF. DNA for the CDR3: TGCGCCAGCAGCCAAGTCAGAGGGGCGCAAGGCACAGATACGCAGTATTTT.